Sequencing of this TCR beta chain was carried out in a study of T cell changes during pregnancy in multiple sclerosis. From germline, CDR1 is LGHNA and CDR2 YSLEER. The V end lost 3 bases, the J end lost 1 base, and 10 bases lay between the germline ends. CDR3 length: 16 residues. Measured with immunoSEQ multiplex PCR; TCRdb has only the in-frame clones, and not every one. The profile shows some 42,000 clones, 87% of them singletons. Sequences were derived from CD4+ T cells from peripheral blood mononuclear cells, sampled after pregnancy. This clonotype was sampled from a female donor with multiple sclerosis, enrolled in a pregnancy study. The chain combines TRBV4-3 with TRBJ2-6; D might be TRBD2 (5 bases). The CDR3 loop is CASSQRRGSGANVLTF. CDR3 in DNA: TGCGCCAGCAGCCAGCGACGGGGTTCTGGGGCCAACGTCCTGACTTTC.